These 4 T cell receptor beta chains originate from one sample sequenced in a study of cytomegalovirus exposure and HLA in healthy donors. PCR involved 60 Vbeta and 13 Jbeta primers. Some clones are missing from TCRdb's copy, which holds only in-frame ones; the method was immunoSEQ multiplex PCR. The table shows about 160,000 clones, with around 75% occurring only once. The sample was PBMCs. The receptors were sampled from a female donor in good health and CMV-seronegative.

The chain couples TRBV7-2 to TRBJ2-7, with TRBD2 matching 9 bases. Per the germline V gene, CDR1 is SGHTA and CDR2 is FQGNSA. The V and J ends lost 1 base and 6 bases, in that order; junction bases with no gene match: 7. This CDR3 is built from 15 residues. The CDR3 bases are TGTGCCAGCAGCTTAGTAGCGGGAGCCCGGGGCGAGCAGTACTTC. Translation gives CASSLVAGARGEQYF.

CDR3 in amino acids: CASSFRRTENYGYTF. The CDR3 DNA sequence: TGTGCCAGCAGCTTTAGAAGGACAGAAAACTATGGCTACACCTTC. The chain uses TRBV5-5 and TRBJ1-2, with D possibly TRBD1 on 6 matching bases. This CDR3 contains 15 residues. Germline V gene data show CDR1 as SGHKS and CDR2 as YYEKEE (reference sequence). Trimming left V 2 bases short and J 2 bases short, with 13 bases between.

This clone was recorded once. The V and J genes are TRBV6-4 and TRBJ2-5, with TRBD1 matching over 8 bases. Germline values: CDR1 MRHNA, CDR2 SNTAGT. CDR3 length: 16 residues. V lost 3 bases, J lost 1 base, and 7 bases stayed unmatched. The CDR3 bases are TGTGCCAGCAGTGAGCGCTCCGGGACAGGCCAAGAGACCCAGTACTTC. This sequence encodes CASSERSGTGQETQYF.

V usage is TRBV9 and J usage is TRBJ1-3; D possibly corresponds to TRBD1 (6 bases). The CDR3 consists of 16 residues. CDR1 and CDR2 from the germline V gene are SGDLS and YYNGEE. Trimming removed 0 bases from V and 8 bases from J, with 18 bases in between. CDR3 coding DNA: TGTGCCAGCAGCGTAGAGAACAGGGCCCGAATCGACACCATATATTTT. Residues: CASSVENRARIDTIYF.